This is a list of T cell receptor beta chains from one sample in a study of cytomegalovirus exposure and HLA in healthy donors. Repertoires were generated with immunoSEQ multiplex PCR, while TCRdb's copy carries only in-frame clones and drops some. The table lists about 140,000 clones, around 80% of them singletons. Material for sequencing was PBMCs. The receptors shown here come from a female donor in good health and CMV-seronegative. Both conserved end residues are part of each CDR3. A D gene is named only where the DNA matches it firmly. Clone sizes are given selectively: once, few, many, or a class where the clone is expanded.

clone size: -; J gene: TRBJ2-2; D gene: -; V gene: TRBV18; CDR3 protein: CASSPPLLRNTGELFF; CDR3 DNA: TGTGCCAGCTCACCACCGTTATTGAGAAACACCGGGGAGCTGTTTTTT
clone size: once; J gene: TRBJ1-2; D gene: -; V gene: TRBV6-1; CDR3 protein: CASRHREPNYGYTF; CDR3 DNA: TGTGCCAGCAGGCACAGGGAACCTAACTATGGCTACACCTTC
clone size: -; J gene: TRBJ1-5; D gene: -; V gene: TRBV27; CDR3 protein: CASSFSLFQPQHF; CDR3 DNA: TGTGCCAGCAGTTTCTCCCTCTTTCAGCCCCAGCATTTT
clone size: -; J gene: TRBJ1-4; D gene: -; V gene: TRBV28; CDR3 protein: CASRPQGFNEKLFF; CDR3 DNA: TGTGCCAGCAGACCACAGGGTTTTAATGAAAAACTGTTTTTT
clone size: -; J gene: TRBJ1-3; D gene: -; V gene: TRBV9; CDR3 protein: CASSQARGNTIYF; CDR3 DNA: TGTGCCAGCAGTCAGGCTCGTGGAAACACCATATATTTT
clone size: -; J gene: TRBJ2-2; D gene: TRBD1; V gene: TRBV28; CDR3 protein: CASSPTGVDTGELFF; CDR3 DNA: TGTGCCAGCAGTCCCACAGGGGTTGACACCGGGGAGCTGTTTTTT
clone size: -; J gene: TRBJ2-5; D gene: TRBD2; V gene: TRBV28; CDR3 protein: CASSSRLAGGRETQYF; CDR3 DNA: TGTGCCAGCAGTAGCCGACTAGCGGGGGGGCGAGAGACCCAGTACTTC
clone size: once; J gene: TRBJ1-5; D gene: TRBD1; V gene: TRBV28; CDR3 protein: CASSDTQGAGQPQHF; CDR3 DNA: TGTGCCAGCAGTGACACACAGGGGGCAGGTCAGCCCCAGCATTTT
clone size: few; J gene: TRBJ1-6; D gene: -; V gene: TRBV4-3; CDR3 protein: CASRGGQHNSPLHF; CDR3 DNA: TGCGCCAGCAGGGGCGGGCAGCATAATTCACCCCTCCACTTT
clone size: once; J gene: TRBJ2-5; D gene: TRBD1; V gene: TRBV30; CDR3 protein: CAWSPTTGGQETQYF; CDR3 DNA: TGTGCCTGGAGTCCAACTACAGGGGGTCAAGAGACCCAGTACTTC
clone size: once; J gene: TRBJ2-3; D gene: TRBD1; V gene: TRBV11-2; CDR3 protein: CASSPHRGFIDTQYF; CDR3 DNA: TGTGCCAGCAGCCCTCACAGGGGGTTTATAGATACGCAGTATTTT
clone size: few; J gene: TRBJ1-2; D gene: TRBD1; V gene: TRBV29-1; CDR3 protein: CSVEGQGAKGYTF; CDR3 DNA: TGCAGCGTTGAAGGGCAGGGGGCAAAAGGCTACACCTTC
clone size: -; J gene: TRBJ1-5; D gene: -; V gene: TRBV2; CDR3 protein: CASRADPYRVRGNQPQHF; CDR3 DNA: TGTGCCAGCAGGGCCGACCCTTACAGGGTGAGGGGCAATCAGCCCCAGCATTTT
clone size: -; J gene: TRBJ2-1; D gene: -; V gene: TRBV7-3; CDR3 protein: CASAQRAPGNEQFF; CDR3 DNA: TGTGCCAGCGCACAGCGGGCCCCAGGGAATGAGCAGTTCTTC
clone size: -; J gene: TRBJ2-3; D gene: TRBD2; V gene: TRBV6-4; CDR3 protein: CASTPRLAGSGDTQYF; CDR3 DNA: TGTGCCAGCACCCCCCGACTAGCGGGGAGCGGGGATACGCAGTATTTT
clone size: -; J gene: TRBJ2-2; D gene: TRBD2; V gene: TRBV28; CDR3 protein: CASSLLREGTGELFF; CDR3 DNA: TGTGCCAGCAGTTTACTCAGGGAGGGGACCGGGGAGCTGTTTTTT
clone size: -; J gene: TRBJ1-4; D gene: -; V gene: TRBV4-3; CDR3 protein: CASSQDMLSGDEKLFF; CDR3 DNA: TGCGCCAGCAGCCAAGATATGCTCTCGGGGGATGAAAAACTGTTTTTT
clone size: -; J gene: TRBJ2-3; D gene: TRBD2; V gene: TRBV28; CDR3 protein: CASSYGSGALTDTQYF; CDR3 DNA: TGTGCCAGCAGTTACGGTAGCGGGGCCCTCACAGATACGCAGTATTTT
clone size: once; J gene: TRBJ2-3; D gene: TRBD2; V gene: TRBV7-6; CDR3 protein: CASSLGTSGSRGAQYF; CDR3 DNA: TGTGCCAGCAGCCTCGGGACTAGCGGGAGCCGAGGGGCGCAGTATTTT
clone size: -; J gene: TRBJ2-5; D gene: -; V gene: TRBV7-3; CDR3 protein: CASSFGGLQETQYF; CDR3 DNA: TGTGCCAGCAGCTTCGGAGGTTTACAAGAGACCCAGTACTTC
clone size: -; J gene: TRBJ2-6; D gene: TRBD1; V gene: TRBV5-1; CDR3 protein: CASSHPSRDRDDLSGANVLTF; CDR3 DNA: TGCGCCAGCAGCCACCCGTCCCGGGACAGGGACGATCTCTCTGGGGCCAACGTCCTGACTTTC
clone size: -; J gene: TRBJ1-1; D gene: -; V gene: TRBV11-2; CDR3 protein: CASSLTRQVGNTEAFF; CDR3 DNA: TGTGCCAGCAGCCTTACCCGACAGGTCGGGAACACTGAAGCTTTCTTT
clone size: -; J gene: TRBJ2-7; D gene: TRBD2; V gene: TRBV27; CDR3 protein: CASSLNSGRRVEQYF; CDR3 DNA: TGTGCCAGCAGTCTCAATAGCGGGAGAAGGGTCGAGCAGTACTTC
clone size: once; J gene: TRBJ2-5; D gene: TRBD2; V gene: TRBV2; CDR3 protein: CASSEGIAGGGETQYF; CDR3 DNA: TGTGCCAGCAGTGAAGGAATAGCGGGGGGCGGGGAGACCCAGTACTTC
clone size: -; J gene: TRBJ2-7; D gene: -; V gene: TRBV2; CDR3 protein: CASSEATPARLISYEQYF; CDR3 DNA: TGTGCCAGCAGTGAAGCAACCCCAGCCAGGTTGATATCCTACGAGCAGTACTTC
clone size: once; J gene: TRBJ1-2; D gene: -; V gene: TRBV30; CDR3 protein: CAWSVGGADGYTF; CDR3 DNA: TGTGCCTGGAGTGTCGGGGGGGCGGATGGCTACACCTTC
clone size: -; J gene: TRBJ1-6; D gene: TRBD1; V gene: TRBV4-1; CDR3 protein: CASSHPVADRANSPLHF; CDR3 DNA: TGCGCCAGCAGCCACCCCGTTGCGGACAGGGCGAATTCACCCCTCCACTTT